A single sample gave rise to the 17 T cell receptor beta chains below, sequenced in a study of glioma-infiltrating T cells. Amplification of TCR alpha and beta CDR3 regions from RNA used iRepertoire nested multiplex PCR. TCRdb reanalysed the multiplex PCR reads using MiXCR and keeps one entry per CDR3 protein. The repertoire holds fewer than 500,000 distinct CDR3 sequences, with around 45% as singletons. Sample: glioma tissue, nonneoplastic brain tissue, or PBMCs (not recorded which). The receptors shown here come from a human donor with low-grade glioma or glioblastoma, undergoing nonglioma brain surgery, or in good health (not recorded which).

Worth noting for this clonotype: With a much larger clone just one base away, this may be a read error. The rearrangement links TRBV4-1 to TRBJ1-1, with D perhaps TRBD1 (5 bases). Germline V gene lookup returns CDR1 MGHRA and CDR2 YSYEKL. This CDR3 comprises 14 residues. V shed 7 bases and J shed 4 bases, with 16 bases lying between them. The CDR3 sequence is CASTPSRGGTEAFF. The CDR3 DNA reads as TGCGCCAGCACCCCTTCTAGGGGAGGCACTGAAGCTTTCTTT.

CDR3 residues: CASSLGIMGTEAFF. The CDR3 nucleotides are TGTGCCAGCAGCTTGGGCATCATGGGGACTGAAGCTTTCTTT. The genes are TRBV7-3 and TRBJ1-1; D gene uncertain. Per germline, CDR1 SGHTA and CDR2 FQGTGA. CDR3 length equals 14 residues. Trimming shortened V by 3 bases and J by 5 bases, and 13 bases separated the two germline ends.

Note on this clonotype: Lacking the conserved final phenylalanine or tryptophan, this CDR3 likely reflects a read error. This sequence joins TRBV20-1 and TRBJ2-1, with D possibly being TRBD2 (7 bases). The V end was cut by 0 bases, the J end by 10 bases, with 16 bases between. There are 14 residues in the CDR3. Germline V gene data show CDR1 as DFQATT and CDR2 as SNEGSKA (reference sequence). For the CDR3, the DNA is TGCAGTGCTAGAGATGTTTACGGGGGGCAAGAGCAGTTCCTC. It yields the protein CSARDVYGGQEQFL.

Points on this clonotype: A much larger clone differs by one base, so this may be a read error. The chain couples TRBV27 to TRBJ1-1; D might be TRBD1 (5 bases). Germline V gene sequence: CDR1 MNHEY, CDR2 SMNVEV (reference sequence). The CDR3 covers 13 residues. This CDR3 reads CAGSLRGGTEAFF. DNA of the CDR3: TGTGCCGGCAGTTTAAGGGGTGGCACTGAAGCTTTCTTT.

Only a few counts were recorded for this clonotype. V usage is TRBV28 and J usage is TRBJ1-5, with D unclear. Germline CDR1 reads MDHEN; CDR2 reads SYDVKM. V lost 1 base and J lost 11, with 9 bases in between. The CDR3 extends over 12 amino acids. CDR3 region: CASSLLARTQHF. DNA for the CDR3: TGTGCCAGCAGTTTATTGGCGAGGACCCAGCATTTT.

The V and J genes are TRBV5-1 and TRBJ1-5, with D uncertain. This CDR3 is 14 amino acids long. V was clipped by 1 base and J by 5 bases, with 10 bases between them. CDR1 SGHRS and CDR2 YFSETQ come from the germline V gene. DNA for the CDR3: TGCGCCAGCAGCTTGAGGGCTGGGTATCAGCCCCAGCATTTT. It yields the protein CASSLRAGYQPQHF.

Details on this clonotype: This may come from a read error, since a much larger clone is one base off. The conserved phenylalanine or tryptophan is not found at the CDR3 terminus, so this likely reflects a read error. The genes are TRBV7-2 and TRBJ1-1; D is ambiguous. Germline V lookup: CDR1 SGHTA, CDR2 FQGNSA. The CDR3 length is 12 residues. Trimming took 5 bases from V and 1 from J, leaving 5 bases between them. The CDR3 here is CASSVKNTEAFL. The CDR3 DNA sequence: TGTGCCAGCAGCGTCAAGAACACTGAAGCTTTCCTT.

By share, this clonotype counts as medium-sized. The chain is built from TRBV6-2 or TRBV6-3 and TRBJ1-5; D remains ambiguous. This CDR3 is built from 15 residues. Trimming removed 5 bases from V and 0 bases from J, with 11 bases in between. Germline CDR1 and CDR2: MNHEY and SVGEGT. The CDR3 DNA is TGTGCCAGCAGTCTCCGACCTTATAGCAATCAGCCCCAGCATTTT. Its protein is CASSLRPYSNQPQHF.

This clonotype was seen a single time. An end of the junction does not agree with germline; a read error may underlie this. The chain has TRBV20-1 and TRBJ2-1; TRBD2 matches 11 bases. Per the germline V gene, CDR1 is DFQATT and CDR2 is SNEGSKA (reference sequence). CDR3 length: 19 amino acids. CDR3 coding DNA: TGCAGTTCTAGACCAAAAGGAATAGCGGGAGGGCCCTCCTACAATGAGCAGTTCTTC. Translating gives CSSRPKGIAGGPSYNEQFF.

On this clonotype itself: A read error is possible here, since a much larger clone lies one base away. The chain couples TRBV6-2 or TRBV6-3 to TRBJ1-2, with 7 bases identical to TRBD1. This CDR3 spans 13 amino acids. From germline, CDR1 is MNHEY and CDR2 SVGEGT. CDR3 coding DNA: TGTGCCGGCAGACGGGGGACAGACTATGGCTACACCTTC. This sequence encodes CAGRRGTDYGYTF.

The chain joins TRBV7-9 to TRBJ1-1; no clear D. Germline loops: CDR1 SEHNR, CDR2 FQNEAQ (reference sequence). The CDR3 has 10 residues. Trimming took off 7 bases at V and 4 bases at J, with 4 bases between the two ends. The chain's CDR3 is CASTGTEAFF. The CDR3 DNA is TGTGCCAGCACGGGCACTGAAGCTTTCTTT.

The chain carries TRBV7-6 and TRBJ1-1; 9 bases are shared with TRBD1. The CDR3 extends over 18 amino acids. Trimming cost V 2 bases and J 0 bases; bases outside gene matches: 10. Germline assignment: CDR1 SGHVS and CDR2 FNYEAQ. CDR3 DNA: TGTGCCAGCAGCTTACAGGGGACAGGGTGGAAAATGAACACTGAAGCTTTCTTT. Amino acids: CASSLQGTGWKMNTEAFF.

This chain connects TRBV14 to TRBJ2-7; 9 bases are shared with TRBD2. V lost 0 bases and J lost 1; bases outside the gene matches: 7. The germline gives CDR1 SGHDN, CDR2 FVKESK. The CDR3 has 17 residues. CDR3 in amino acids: CASSQDGKREDSYEQYF. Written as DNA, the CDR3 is TGTGCCAGCAGCCAAGATGGCAAGCGGGAGGATTCCTACGAGCAGTACTTC. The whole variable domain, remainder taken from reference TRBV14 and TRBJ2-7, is EAGVTQFPSHSVIEKGQTVTLRCDPISGHDNLYWYRRVMGKEIKFLLHFVKESKQDESGMPNNRFLAERTGGTYSTLKVQPAELEDSGVYFCASSQDGKREDSYEQYFGPGTRLTVT.

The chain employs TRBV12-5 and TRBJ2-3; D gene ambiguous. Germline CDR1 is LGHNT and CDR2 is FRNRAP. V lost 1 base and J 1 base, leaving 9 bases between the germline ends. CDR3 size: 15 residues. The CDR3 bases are TGTGCTAGTGGTTTGGGTACTACCCGCACAGATACGCAGTATTTT. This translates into CASGLGTTRTDTQYF.

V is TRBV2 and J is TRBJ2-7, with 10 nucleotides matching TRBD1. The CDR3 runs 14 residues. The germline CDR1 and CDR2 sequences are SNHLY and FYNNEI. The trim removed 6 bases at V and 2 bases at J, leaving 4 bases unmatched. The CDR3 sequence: CASRGTGAPYEQYF. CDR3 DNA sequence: TGTGCCAGCAGAGGGACAGGGGCTCCCTACGAGCAGTACTTC.

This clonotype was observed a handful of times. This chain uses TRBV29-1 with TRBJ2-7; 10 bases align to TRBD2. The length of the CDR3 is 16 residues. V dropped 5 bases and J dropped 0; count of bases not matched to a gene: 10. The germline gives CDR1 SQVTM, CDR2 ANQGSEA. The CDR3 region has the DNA TGCAGCGTTCCCATGGGGACTAGCGCATCCTCCTACGAGCAGTACTTC. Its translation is CSVPMGTSASSYEQYF.

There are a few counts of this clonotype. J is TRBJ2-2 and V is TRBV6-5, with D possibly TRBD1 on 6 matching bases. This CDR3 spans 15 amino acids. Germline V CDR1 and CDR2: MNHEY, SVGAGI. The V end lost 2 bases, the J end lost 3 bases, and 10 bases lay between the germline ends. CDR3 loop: CASSYVGADTGELFF. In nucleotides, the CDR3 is TGTGCCAGCAGTTACGTGGGGGCGGACACCGGGGAGCTGTTTTTT.